Following are 30 T cell receptor beta chains from one sample sequenced in a study of brain T cells in children with intractable seizures. Sample time point: blood from clinic visit 5 months post-surgery; TSC patient then seizure free. Sequencing was performed with immunoSEQ multiplex PCR; in TCRdb, only in-frame clones are kept and a portion is missing. The sample has about 340,000 clones; 93% are singletons. The sample consisted of peripheral blood, taken about 5 months after surgery. The origin of the receptors is a boy under two years old with tuberous sclerosis and intractable seizures.

The V gene is TRBV27, the J gene TRBJ2-7; 11 positions agree with TRBD2. The CDR3 has 14 residues. With 6 bases clipped from V and 5 bases from J, the junction kept 6 bases outside the gene matches. Germline V gives CDR1 MNHEY, CDR2 SMNVEV (reference sequence). The CDR3 here is CASRYLAGGHEQYF. In DNA form, the CDR3 reads TGTGCCAGCAGATATCTAGCGGGAGGTCACGAGCAGTACTTC.

The chain is built from TRBV29-1 and TRBJ1-1; TRBD1 matches at 7 bases. Germline assignment: CDR1 SQVTM and CDR2 ANQGSEA. This CDR3 comprises 14 residues. Trimming took 6 bases from V and 1 from J; bases not matched to a gene: 8. The CDR3 nucleotides are TGCAGCGTGGGAAGACAGGGCTGGAACACTGAAGCTTTCTTT. Translation gives CSVGRQGWNTEAFF. Full variable domain (rest looked up from reference TRBV29-1 and TRBJ1-1): SAVISQKPSRDICQRGTSLTIQCQVDSQVTMMFWYRQQPGQSLTLIATANQGSEATYESGFVIDKFPISRPNLTFSTLTVSNMSPEDSSIYLCSVGRQGWNTEAFFGQGTRLTVV.

The chain combines TRBV19 with TRBJ1-2; 7 bases are a match to TRBD1. After removal of 5 bases from V and 3 bases from J, the junction contained 9 bases not matched to a gene. Per the germline V gene, CDR1 is LNHDA and CDR2 is SQIVND (reference sequence). This CDR3 has 15 amino acids. The CDR3 region is CASSPQGGTDYGYTF. As DNA, the CDR3 is TGTGCCAGTAGTCCCCAGGGGGGAACGGACTATGGCTACACCTTC.

The chain combines TRBV29-1 with TRBJ2-7; D is undetermined. This CDR3 is built from 10 residues. Germline-derived CDR1 and CDR2 are SQVTM and ANQGSEA. V lost 4 bases and J lost 4, with 5 bases in between. The DNA for the CDR3 is TGCAGCGTTGTGGAATACGAGCAGTACTTC. Amino acids: CSVVEYEQYF.

The chain combines TRBV15 with TRBJ2-1; unclear D gene. Per the germline V gene, CDR1 is LNHNV and CDR2 is YYDKDF (reference sequence). The V end was cut by 3 bases, the J end by 8 bases, with 11 bases between. The CDR3 has 13 residues. DNA for the CDR3: TGTGCCACCAGCAGTACATCAGAATATGAGCAGTTCTTC. Translation gives CATSSTSEYEQFF.

The rearrangement joins TRBV27 to TRBJ2-7, with D uncertain. The CDR3 is 12 amino acids. In germline, CDR1 is MNHEY, CDR2 SMNVEV (reference sequence). V dropped 6 bases and J dropped 6 bases, with 12 bases sitting between them. CDR3 sequence: CASRGGGGEQYF. In DNA form, the CDR3 reads TGTGCCAGCAGAGGTGGCGGTGGCGAGCAGTACTTC.

The chain is built from TRBV30 and TRBJ1-1; TRBD1 is a possible D gene (5 bases). Trimming removed 4 bases from V and 5 bases from J, with 11 bases in between. The CDR3 runs 12 residues. In germline, CDR1 is GTSNPN, CDR2 SVGIG (reference sequence). The CDR3 reads CAWTWAGTEAFF. CDR3 sequence (DNA): TGTGCCTGGACTTGGGCAGGGACTGAAGCTTTCTTT.

The chain combines TRBV6-1 with TRBJ2-7; D call uncertain. From germline, CDR1 is MNHNS and CDR2 SASEGT. Trimming cost V 3 bases and J 2 bases, with 8 bases left between them. The CDR3 contains 13 residues. The CDR3 reads CASSEAGPYEQYF. The CDR3 region has the DNA TGTGCCAGCAGTGAGGCAGGACCCTACGAGCAGTACTTC.

J is TRBJ2-7 and V is TRBV7-8; 9 nucleotides line up with TRBD1. J was trimmed by 2 bases and V by 5 bases; bases with no gene match: 13. The CDR3 runs to 17 residues. Germline loops: CDR1 SGHVS, CDR2 FQNEAQ. CDR3: CASSPLNGDRDTYEQYF. CDR3 in DNA: TGTGCCAGCAGCCCCCTAAACGGGGACAGGGATACCTACGAGCAGTACTTC.

The CDR3 reads CASSAAWGLATNEQFF. The DNA for the CDR3 is TGTGCCAGCAGCGCAGCCTGGGGACTAGCTACCAATGAGCAGTTCTTC. The V gene is TRBV9, the J gene TRBJ2-1; 9 bases are a match to TRBD2. V lost 3 bases and J lost 6; bases outside the gene matches: 10. Germline CDR1 SGDLS, CDR2 YYNGEE. There are 16 residues in the CDR3.

The chain carries TRBV7-2 and TRBJ2-4; D is uncertain. The germline V gene has CDR1 SGHTA and CDR2 FQGNSA. The CDR3 extends over 13 amino acids. Between the trimmed V and J ends, which lost 5 bases and 0 bases, there was a span of 5 bases. The CDR3, as DNA: TGTGCCAGCAGCCCTCAAGCCAAAAACATTCAGTACTTC. Translated, it gives CASSPQAKNIQYF.

The V gene is TRBV15, the J gene TRBJ2-7, with a weak D call TRBD1 (5 bases). The germline V gene has CDR1 LNHNV and CDR2 YYDKDF (reference sequence). The CDR3 spans 13 residues. Between the trimmed V and J ends, which lost 0 bases and 6 bases, there was a span of 9 bases. In nucleotides, the CDR3 is TGTGCCACCAGCAGAGATCTTCAGGGCGAGCAGTACTTC. Translating gives CATSRDLQGEQYF.

The table lists this clone with a count of one. The rearrangement links TRBV11-2 to TRBJ2-7, with a weak D call TRBD2 (6 bases). In germline, CDR1 is SGHAT, CDR2 FQNNGV. This CDR3 region has 15 residues. The V gene lost 3 bases and the J gene lost 4 bases, with 16 bases spanning the gap. CDR3 bases: TGTGCCAGCAGCTTTAAAACAGAGACTAGGTACGAGCAGTACTTC. Protein product: CASSFKTETRYEQYF.

The gene calls are TRBV6-5 and TRBJ1-6, with unresolved D. Germline V gene sequence: CDR1 MNHEY, CDR2 SVGAGI. The CDR3 is 16 residues long. Trimming cost V 0 bases and J 0 bases, with 6 bases left between them. For the CDR3, the DNA is TGTGCCAGCAGTTACTCGCCGAGCTCCTATAATTCACCCCTCCACTTT. Translation: CASSYSPSSYNSPLHF.

The J gene is TRBJ2-3, the V gene TRBV3-1 (or the pseudogene TRBV3-2); tentative D call: TRBD1 (6 bases). Trimming removed 0 bases from V and 2 bases from J, with 15 bases in between. In germline, CDR1 is LGHDT, CDR2 YNNKEL (reference sequence). The CDR3 sequence is 17 residues long. CDR3 loop: CASSQDPVDRNTDTQYF. DNA of the CDR3: TGTGCCAGCAGCCAAGACCCCGTCGACAGGAACACAGATACGCAGTATTTT.

The chain carries TRBV18 and TRBJ2-7, with D unresolved. V gave up 3 bases and J gave up 5 bases, with 8 bases separating them. Per the germline V gene, CDR1 is KGHSH and CDR2 is LQKENI. There are 12 residues in the CDR3. The chain's CDR3 is CASSPLGHEQYF. The CDR3 DNA reads as TGTGCCAGCTCACCTCTCGGCCACGAGCAGTACTTC. The complete variable domain, with remaining parts taken from reference TRBV18 and TRBJ2-7, reads NAGVMQNPRHLVRRRGQEARLRCSPMKGHSHVYWYRQLPEEGLKFMVYLQKENIIDESGMPKERFSAEFPKEGPSILRIQQVVRGDSAAYFCASSPLGHEQYFGPGTRLTVT.

This clone has just a few counts. The rearrangement links TRBV6-1 to TRBJ2-7, with 12 positions matching TRBD1. From germline, CDR1 is MNHNS and CDR2 SASEGT. The CDR3 contains 16 residues. With V trimmed by 0 bases and J by 6 bases, 6 bases remained unmatched. The CDR3 coding sequence is TGTGCCAGCAGTGAAGCGCCCGGGGACAGGGGGCTCGAGCAGTACTTC. Its protein product is CASSEAPGDRGLEQYF.

This clone was seen only once. This sequence joins TRBV19 and TRBJ1-1, with TRBD1 matching 8 bases. V dropped 6 bases and J dropped 0; count of bases not matched to a gene: 12. The CDR3 is made up of 17 amino acids. In germline, CDR1 is LNHDA, CDR2 SQIVND (reference sequence). This chain's CDR3 is CASSIRTGPTMNTEAFF. The CDR3 bases are TGTGCCAGTAGCATTAGGACAGGGCCCACAATGAACACTGAAGCTTTCTTT. The whole variable domain, remainder taken from reference TRBV19 and TRBJ1-1, is DGGITQSPKYLFRKEGQNVTLSCEQNLNHDAMYWYRQDPGQGLRLIYYSQIVNDFQKGDIAEGYSVSREKKESFPLTVTSAQKNPTAFYLCASSIRTGPTMNTEAFFGQGTRLTVV.

The chain couples TRBV5-6 to TRBJ1-1, with a weak D call TRBD1 (6 bases). From germline, CDR1 is SGHDT and CDR2 YYEEEE. The CDR3 sequence is 15 residues long. Trimming removed 0 bases at V and 6 bases at J, with 15 bases between. The CDR3 sequence is CASSLAATGQAEAFF. The CDR3 region has the DNA TGTGCCAGCAGCTTGGCCGCAACAGGGCAGGCTGAAGCTTTCTTT.

DNA of the CDR3: TGTGCCAGCAGCTTAGATCACAGGAGCTCCTACGAGCAGTACTTC. Translated: CASSLDHRSSYEQYF. This chain uses TRBV7-8 with TRBJ2-7, with D possibly being TRBD1 (5 bases). The CDR3 loop spans 15 amino acids. Germline V gene data show CDR1 as SGHVS and CDR2 as FQNEAQ. Trimming removed 1 base at V and 0 bases at J, with 10 bases between. Full variable domain (outside the CDR3, taken from reference TRBV7-8 and TRBJ2-7): GAGVSQSPRYKVAKRGQDVALRCDPISGHVSLFWYQQALGQGPEFLTYFQNEAQLDKSGLPSDRFFAERPEGSVSTLKIQRTQQEDSAVYLCASSLDHRSSYEQYFGPGTRLTVT.

This chain uses TRBV6-5 with TRBJ2-7, with D perhaps TRBD1 (6 bases). This CDR3 has 14 amino acids. The germline V and J ends were trimmed by 0 bases and 7 bases, with 13 bases remaining between them. Germline V gene lookup returns CDR1 MNHEY and CDR2 SVGAGI. The CDR3 reads CASSYSSGQGEQYF. CDR3 bases: TGTGCCAGCAGTTACTCGAGCGGCCAGGGGGAGCAGTACTTC.

This chain connects TRBV11-1 to TRBJ2-1, with D unclear. This CDR3 contains 15 residues. Trimming pared 3 bases from V and 1 base from J, leaving 10 bases between. Germline-derived CDR1 and CDR2 are SGHAT and FQDESV (reference sequence). The CDR3 DNA reads as TGTGCCAGCAGCTTTGGCGCGTCGTCCTACAATGAGCAGTTCTTC. Amino acid sequence: CASSFGASSYNEQFF.

V is TRBV24-1 and J is TRBJ1-2, with 8 bases aligning to TRBD1. The CDR3 is 12 residues long. The trim removed 9 bases at V and 2 bases at J, leaving 1 base unmatched. The germline gives CDR1 KGHDR, CDR2 SFDVKD. This chain's CDR3 is CATQGANYGYTF. The CDR3 DNA sequence: TGTGCCACCCAGGGGGCCAACTATGGCTACACCTTC.

The chain joins TRBV6-5 to TRBJ1-2; D remains ambiguous. The germline gives CDR1 MNHEY, CDR2 SVGAGI. There are 15 residues in the CDR3. V lost 0 bases and J lost 0, with 8 bases in between. This CDR3 reads CASSYSVNTNYGYTF. The CDR3, as DNA: TGTGCCAGCAGTTACTCTGTGAATACTAACTATGGCTACACCTTC.

This chain joins TRBV24-1 and TRBJ2-4; 9 bases match TRBD1. Losses at the gene ends were 2 bases for V and 8 bases for J; bases not matched to a gene: 6. Germline V gene lookup returns CDR1 KGHDR and CDR2 SFDVKD. The CDR3 consists of 15 residues. In DNA form, the CDR3 reads TGTGCCACCAGTGATTCCCGGACAGGGGCGGACATTCAGTACTTC. Its protein is CATSDSRTGADIQYF.

J is TRBJ1-2 and V is TRBV3-1 (or the pseudogene TRBV3-2); 7 bases are a match to TRBD1. With 1 base clipped from V and 3 bases from J, the junction kept 5 bases outside the gene matches. The CDR3 length is 15 residues. CDR1 LGHDT and CDR2 YNNKEL come from the germline V gene (reference sequence). CDR3 nucleotide sequence: TGTGCCAGCAGCCAAGTGACAGGGCGGGACTATGGCTACACCTTC. Its protein is CASSQVTGRDYGYTF.

This chain connects TRBV2 to TRBJ2-7; no clear D gene. This CDR3 contains 15 residues. V gave up 6 bases and J gave up 4 bases, with 19 bases separating them. Germline loops: CDR1 SNHLY, CDR2 FYNNEI. The chain's CDR3 is CASSEYPESSYEQYF. CDR3 DNA sequence: TGTGCCAGCAGCGAATACCCAGAATCTTCTTACGAGCAGTACTTC.

The rearrangement links TRBV4-1 to TRBJ2-5; possible D gene TRBD2, 5 bases. Germline CDR1 reads MGHRA; CDR2 reads YSYEKL. The CDR3 totals 15 residues. Trimming stripped 0 bases from V and 4 bases from J, with 12 bases between. The CDR3 DNA sequence: TGCGCCAGCAGCCAAGAGTTGGGAGCAGTAGAGACCCAGTACTTC. Translated: CASSQELGAVETQYF.

The rearrangement joins TRBV5-4 to TRBJ2-3; tentative D call: TRBD2 (6 bases). There are 15 residues in the CDR3. V shed 5 bases and J shed 2 bases, with 15 bases lying between them. CDR1 and CDR2 from the germline V gene are SGHNT and YYREEE (reference sequence). Here the CDR3 DNA reads TGTGCCAGCAGAGGAGATCTAGCGCTCACAGATACGCAGTATTTT. It codes for CASRGDLALTDTQYF.

This chain joins TRBV5-4 and TRBJ1-6; tentatively, D is TRBD1 (6 bases). The V end lost 2 bases, the J end lost 7 bases, and 10 bases lay between the germline ends. CDR3 length: 14 amino acids. Germline V gene lookup returns CDR1 SGHNT and CDR2 YYREEE (reference sequence). The CDR3 DNA sequence: TGTGCCAGCAGCTTCCGGGACATGAATTCACCCCTCCACTTT. Translated, it gives CASSFRDMNSPLHF. Full variable domain (remainder filled in from reference TRBV5-4 and TRBJ1-6): ETGVTQSPTHLIKTRGQQVTLRCSSQSGHNTVSWYQQALGQGPQFIFQYYREEENGRGNFPPRFSGLQFPNYSSELNVNALELDDSALYLCASSFRDMNSPLHFGNGTRLTVT.